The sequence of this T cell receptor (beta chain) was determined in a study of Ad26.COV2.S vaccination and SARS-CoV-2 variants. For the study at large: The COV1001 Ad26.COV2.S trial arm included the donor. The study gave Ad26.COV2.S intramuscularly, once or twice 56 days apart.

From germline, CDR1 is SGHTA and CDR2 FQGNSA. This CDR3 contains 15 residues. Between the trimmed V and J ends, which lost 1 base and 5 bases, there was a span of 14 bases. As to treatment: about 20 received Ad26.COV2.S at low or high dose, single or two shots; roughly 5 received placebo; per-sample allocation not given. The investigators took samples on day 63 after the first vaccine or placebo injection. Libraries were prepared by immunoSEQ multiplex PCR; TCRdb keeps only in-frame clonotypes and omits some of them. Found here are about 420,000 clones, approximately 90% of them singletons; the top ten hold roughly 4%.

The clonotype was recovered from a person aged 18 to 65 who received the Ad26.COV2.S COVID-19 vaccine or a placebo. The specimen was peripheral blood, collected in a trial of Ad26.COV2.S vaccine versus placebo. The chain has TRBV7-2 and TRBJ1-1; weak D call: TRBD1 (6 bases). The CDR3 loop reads CASSLVGHATTEAFF. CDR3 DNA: TGTGCCAGCAGCTTAGTGGGACACGCCACGACTGAAGCTTTCTTT.